This TCR beta chain is from a study of cytomegalovirus exposure and HLA in healthy donors. Researchers ran the PCR with 60 Vbeta and 13 Jbeta primers. Here immunoSEQ multiplex PCR was the method, and the copy in TCRdb shows in-frame clones only, minus some. The sample has more than 140,000 clones; roughly 74% are singletons. Overall study results and limits: The classifier reportedly diagnosed cytomegalovirus status with high specificity and sensitivity. As a later analysis showed, a missense DCLRE1C variant was linked to trimming of TCR beta V- and J-genes.

In regard to this clone: What it binds is not known. The sample contains more than one DNA sequence encoding this CDR3.

The clonotype comes from a man in his forties in good health and CMV-seronegative. The sample comprised PBMCs.

The CDR3: CASSVNVGSQETQYF. The CDR3 coding sequence is TGTGCCAGCAGCGTAAATGTAGGGAGCCAAGAGACCCAGTACTTC. The V call is TRBV9, the J call TRBJ2-5; weak D call: TRBD2 (5 bases). CDR1 SGDLS and CDR2 YYNGEE come from the germline V gene. Trimming took off 1 base at V and 1 base at J, with 11 bases between the two ends. The CDR3 is made up of 15 amino acids.